This T cell receptor (beta chain) was captured by sequencing in a study of cytomegalovirus exposure and HLA in healthy donors (dated by TCRdb to about 2017). Regarding the study in general: In an earlier analysis of about 560 of the donors, 276 Gb of sequence data and 90 million to 120 million unique TCR beta sequences from about 190 million T cells were reported. The study profiled the T cell repertoires of hundreds of subjects by immunosequencing and related them to cytomegalovirus serostatus. Genome-wide SNP genotypes for about 65% of the roughly 670 donors were used in a later genetic analysis, which treated that subset as a discovery cohort. Every repertoire in the discovery cohort had been generated on one and the same sequencing platform. Rather than drawing on any new phenotypic data, the later analysis identified candidate immune exposures from TCR beta sequences and the way those sequences occurred across donors. On average, roughly 250,000 unique TCR beta nucleotide sequences were sequenced per donor among 350 to 400 genotyped donors of the cohort, with about 17% of those sequences being non-productive. A separate validation cohort of about 110 different subjects was used in addition to the approximately 640-subject first cohort. A handful of DR-DQ haplotypes were handled as single units for association and clustering because linkage in the cohort was strong. HLA typing covered class I and class II loci at four-digit resolution. The study aimed to test whether cataloging public T cell receptors could reveal signatures of past pathogen exposure. Donor age, sex, ethnicity and CMV serostatus were compiled together with the repertoire data. An earlier analysis of approximately 640 of the donors applied high-throughput TCR beta sequencing to assess whether each TCR beta V gene segment acted as functional or pseudogenic. Typing coverage differed by locus: A, B, C, DRB1 and DQB1 were typed in roughly 629-630 donors, DQA1 in around 500, DPA1 in approximately 600, and DPB1 in about 450. To predict cytomegalovirus infection status, the study brought together high-throughput TCR immunosequencing, statistical association of individual TCRs with disease status, and machine learning. Roughly 300 gigabases of sequencing data and around 85 million unique TCR sequences made up an early release that covered several hundred HLA-typed donors. Among the 398 genotyped donors, roughly 80% belonged to the genetic ancestry cluster associated with self-reported Caucasian donors. In a later analysis, previously published TCR beta repertoires from 670 or so donors were re-analyzed and high-resolution HLA genotyping was added so that TCR occurrence patterns could be studied.

Overall results and qualifications from the work: Only TCR beta chains were sequenced in this cohort, and the absence of alpha or paired-chain data limited detectable features. Most CMV-associated TCR beta chains appeared to be HLA-restricted in a later analysis, and the HLA associations seemed to be driven largely by CMV exposure. Because counts were too low, seventeen rarely observed V segments, including chromosome 9 orphons, were excluded from the earlier analysis of some 540 of the donors. Because HLA typing was missing for some donors at each locus, association tests included only the typed subset. Immune exposure information for the cohort was limited to CMV serostatus. A cluster of highly shared sequence variants was judged likely to represent a technical artifact of the sequencing pipeline. A further reported finding was that TCR beta sequences accurately predicted the HLA-A and HLA-B alleles for most subjects in the first cohort. Sequencing depth was assumed to be roughly uniform across donors in the presence/absence analyses, though that assumption may not hold. Most TCR sequences were seen in very few donors, while some public TCRs were found in many individuals. Specific HLA alleles were associated with 15,000 to 20,000 TCR beta sequences at a false discovery rate of 0.05 in a later analysis. In a later analysis, several top co-occurrence clusters were reported to appear linked to parvovirus B19, influenza, CMV and Epstein-Barr virus. In a later genetic analysis, fewer N-insertions in productive TCRs were reported among donors in an Asian-associated ancestry cluster than the 666-donor mean. The study listed 164 TCR beta chains as associated with cytomegalovirus. The authors suggested that the approach could potentially be extended to other disease states and immunological phenotypes. An association between a missense DCLRE1C variant and V-gene and J-gene trimming of TCR beta chains was found in a later genetic analysis and replicated in an independent cohort. In vitro tests confirmed that a few of the cytomegalovirus-associated TCR beta chains recognize cytomegalovirus antigens. The classifier was reported to diagnose cytomegalovirus status with high specificity and sensitivity in both the original and validation cohorts. When HLA alleles, especially DR and DQ, strongly co-occurred, TCR associations were difficult to assign to individual alleles. Compared with equally common non-associated chains, HLA-associated TCR beta chains in a later analysis were more clonally expanded and had lower generation probabilities. Linkage disequilibrium might explain the correlated functional status among segregating V segments, but an unknown experimental factor could not be ruled out. In an earlier analysis of some 500 of the donors, most TCR beta V segments were observed in productive rearrangements about 87% or about 30% of the time, broadly matching IMGT annotations. In a later analysis, the rate of TCR association differed among HLA loci, with DRB1 alleles having the most associated TCRs and HLA-C alleles having the fewest.

This clone was counted only a few times. What antigen it recognizes has not been identified. No base-level quality is on record; no much larger clone is a single base apart. The cohort consisted of 600 to 700 healthy bone marrow donors. All cohort members were sampled while nominally healthy, although unrecorded immune exposures were likely present. The donor was CMV seropositive and belonged to the group of around 300 seropositive cohort members. A peripheral blood sample was provided by each donor, and peripheral blood mononuclear cells were used for TCR beta sequencing. The Qiagen DNeasy Blood Extraction Kit was used to extract genomic DNA from the blood cell samples. The protocol used for the library was the immunoSEQ multiplex PCR assay. A mixture of 60 forward primers for TCR Vbeta segments and 13 reverse primers for TCR Jbeta segments was used in the multiplex PCR. The CDR3 region of rearranged TCR beta genes was amplified from genomic DNA by a multiplex PCR assay. The Illumina HiSeq System was used to sequence the amplified TCR beta libraries as 87-base-pair reads. The authors' pipeline ran thus. A later analysis counted tens of millions of unique TCR beta chains across the 640 or so repertoires, and 10 million to 11 million of these chains were shared by at least two donors. Raw reads were error-corrected and collapsed into unique sequences by a nearest-neighbor algorithm in which closely related sequences were merged to remove PCR and sequencing errors. V, D and J gene segments were assigned by aligning CDR3 sequences to IMGT reference sequences. For a sequence to be retained, at least a six-nucleotide match to both a V gene segment and a J gene segment was required. Rearrangements were called productive when the CDR3 lacked stop codons and stayed in frame with V and J; all others were non-productive. CDR3 was defined by IMGT convention, running from the second conserved V-encoded cysteine to the conserved J-encoded phenylalanine. The earlier analysis of about 590 of the donors excluded sequences that lacked an unambiguous match to a single V gene segment. An earlier analysis of some 500 of the donors classified V segments as functional when productive rearrangements were above 56.7% and as segregating when the standard deviation between donors was above 5%. A statistical classification framework was developed to diagnose cytomegalovirus status using the catalog of TCR beta chain sequences. In a later analysis, TCR nucleotide sequences were compared against IMGT/GENE-DB human TR gene sequences so that V and J genes could be assigned. The TCRdist pipeline was used in a later analysis to assign CDR3 sequences and most-parsimonious VDJ recombination scenarios. In a later analysis, each TCR beta chain was defined by its CDR3 amino acid sequence together with its V-gene family, and reads without a unique V-gene family were excluded. To address suspected cross-contamination and a sequencing artifact, a later analysis removed roughly 580 highly shared, low-generation-probability nucleotide sequences. In a later analysis, a clonal expansion index was calculated for each public chain from normalized within-repertoire ranks of inferred template counts. In a later analysis, generation probabilities were computed using a VDJ recombination model fitted to out-of-frame rearrangements, and the results were checked against IGoR. In a later analysis, hypergeometric tests were used to score TCR-TCR, TCR-HLA and TCR-CMV co-occurrence, with a repertoire-size bias correction applied to TCR pairs. In a later analysis, false discovery rates were estimated by permuting HLA or CMV assignments 20 times. In a later analysis, co-occurring TCRs were grouped with DBSCAN, and TCRdist sequence similarity was added when clustering was performed within HLA-allele-positive subsets. For co-occurrence clustering, repertoires with fewer than 30,000 or more than 120,000 public chains were excluded, along with roughly five repertoires with anomalous nucleotide sharing. TCRdb mirrors the immuneACCESS table, restricted to in-frame sequences. Some clones are absent from its copies; in checked studies, under half trace to an unresolved V gene, and the reason for the others is unknown. Clonal size and the V and J genes are those of that table, whereas D and trimming came from the DNA. This sample holds roughly 170,000 clones; about 73% were observed only once. Clones ranked in the top ten supply roughly 13% of the sample.

This sequence was found in a woman in her forties or fifties in good health and CMV-seropositive. Source material: PBMCs.

In nucleotides, the sequence is TGTGCCAGCAGCTCCGCGGGGAGTCATCCAACCAGTGAGCAGTTCTTC. This is translated as CASSSAGSHPTSEQFF. Rearrangement joined TRBV11-3 to TRBJ2-1, with a weak D call of TRBD2 (6 bases match). CDR1 SGHNT and CDR2 YENEEA were looked up in the germline V gene. The CDR3 goes from the cysteine to the phenylalanine over 16 residues. Of the read, only the CDR3 DNA is kept; its 48 bases are in frame from base 1. At the junction V is shortened by 4 bases and J by 9 bases, with 22 bases in between.